The clone carrying this T cell receptor (beta chain) occurred many times. Its antigen is undetermined. The CDR3 goes on 3 residues after the read ends, and that part is filled in from the germline J gene. The sample is drawn from a study of T cell clonality in common variable immunodeficiency. Regarding the study as a whole: Compared with healthy controls, CVID subjects showed increased TCRbeta clonality, mostly in about a third. Fewer deletions and N-nucleotide insertions were reportedly seen in common variable immunodeficiency TCR beta sequences.

Here immunoSEQ multiplex PCR was the method, and the copy in TCRdb shows in-frame clones only, minus some. This sample carries 25,000 to 30,000 clones, none of them present only once. Trimming at V came to 4 bases and at J to 2 bases, leaving 5 bases not matched to a gene. Germline assignment: CDR1 GTSNPN and CDR2 SVGIG (reference sequence). CDR3 length: 13 amino acids. Reduced serum IgG, IgA and/or IgM plus specific antibody deficiency defined CVID. No CVID subject was ill or on immunomodulatory drugs when sampled. Sequencing was done on a sample of peripheral blood mononuclear cells. The chain is built from TRBV30 and TRBJ2-7; TRBD2 agrees at 7 bases. The TCR sequence derives from a human donor with common variable immunodeficiency. Partial CDR3 DNA: TGTGCCTGGAAGGCGGGGGTGACCTACGAG. Its protein is CAWKAGVTYE. The entire CDR3 protein is CAWKAGVTYEQYF. The variable domain in full, with the rest retrieved from reference TRBV30 and TRBJ2-7, is SQTIHQWPATLVQPVGSPLSLECTVEGTSNPNLYWYRQAAGRGLQLLFYSVGIGQISSEVPQNLSASRPQDRQFILSSKKLLLSDSGFYLCAWKAGVTYEQYFGPGTRLTVT.